A selection of T cell receptor beta chains follows, all from one sample in a study of naive and memory T cell subsets. From the 5' RACE reads, TCRdb called clonotypes with MiXCR, one entry per CDR3 protein. The table lists more than 20,000 distinct CDR3 sequences, about 4% of them singletons. Every receptor here comes from a male donor in good health. The CDR3 runs from the conserved cysteine through the conserved F or W. A D gene is named only where the DNA matches it firmly. Only some rows state a clone size, as once, few, many or a class for expanded clones.

v_gene	abundance	d_gene	j_gene	CDR3aa	CDR3nt
TRBV6-6	many	NA	TRBJ1-2	CASSLLAFHGYTF	TGTGCCAGCAGCCTCCTAGCGTTCCATGGCTACACCTTC
TRBV27	many	NA	TRBJ2-3	CASSLGQSTDTQYF	TGTGCCAGCAGTTTAGGACAATCCACCGATACGCAGTATTTT
TRBV5-1	many	NA	TRBJ2-7	CASSPTDSLEQYF	TGCGCCAGCAGCCCGACGGACAGCCTTGAGCAGTACTTC
TRBV29-1	many	NA	TRBJ2-2	CSVPRTANTGELFF	TGCAGCGTTCCCAGGACAGCGAACACCGGGGAGCTGTTTTTT
TRBV20-1	medium-sized	NA	TRBJ1-5	CSARTRDNQPQHF	TGCAGTGCTAGGACCAGGGACAATCAGCCCCAGCATTTT
TRBV9	many	TRBD1	TRBJ2-1	CASSIKQGDPPGDEQFF	TGTGCCAGCAGCATAAAACAGGGGGACCCCCCGGGAGATGAGCAGTTCTTC
TRBV24-1	many	NA	TRBJ2-3	CATSDAGRSTDTQYF	TGTGCCACCAGTGATGCAGGACGATCCACAGATACGCAGTATTTT
TRBV4-1	many	TRBD2	TRBJ2-1	CASSETSGTDNEQFF	TGCGCCAGCAGCGAGACTAGCGGGACCGACAATGAGCAGTTCTTC
TRBV15	few	TRBD2	TRBJ2-1	CATRGLAGDVYNEQFF	TGTGCCACCAGGGGATTAGCGGGAGATGTCTACAATGAGCAGTTCTTC
TRBV3-1	many	NA	TRBJ1-1	CASSQVAGNTEAFF	TGTGCCAGCAGCCAAGTGGCAGGGAACACTGAAGCTTTCTTT
TRBV4-2	many	NA	TRBJ2-7	CASSQDWTGTQSRQYF	TGTGCCAGCAGCCAAGACTGGACCGGGACTCAGTCGCGGCAGTACTTC
TRBV5-6	few	NA	TRBJ2-7	CASSLDVPTHYEQYF	TGTGCCAGCAGCTTGGATGTCCCGACACACTACGAGCAGTACTTC
TRBV7-2	many	TRBD2	TRBJ2-2	CASSLVAGGPKTGELFF	TGTGCCAGCAGCTTAGTAGCGGGGGGGCCAAAGACCGGGGAGCTGTTTTTT
TRBV20-1	many	NA	TRBJ1-1	CSARDRWETEAFF	TGCAGTGCTAGAGATAGATGGGAGACTGAAGCTTTCTTT
TRBV19	many	TRBD2	TRBJ2-3	CASSRAGDTDTQYF	TGTGCCAGTAGTAGAGCGGGGGATACAGATACGCAGTATTTT
TRBV7-8	many	NA	TRBJ2-2	CASSFPGFAGELFF	TGTGCCAGCAGCTTCCCAGGGTTTGCCGGGGAGCTGTTTTTT
TRBV11-2	NA	NA	TRBJ2-1	CASSPGYSQNEQFF	TGTGCCAGCAGCCCCGGTTATTCACAAAATGAGCAGTTCTTC
TRBV5-1	NA	NA	TRBJ1-2	CASSLVPRNYGYTF	TGCGCCAGCAGCTTGGTACCCAGAAACTATGGCTACACCTTC
TRBV20-1	many	TRBD1	TRBJ2-1	CSADKDRRNEQFF	TGCAGTGCCGACAAGGACAGGAGGAATGAGCAGTTCTTC
TRBV4-3	many	NA	TRBJ2-5	CASSQVEGAGETQYF	TGCGCCAGCAGCCAAGTGGAGGGGGCGGGAGAGACCCAGTACTTC
TRBV20-1	many	TRBD2	TRBJ2-3	CSEASGREYDTQYF	TGCAGTGAGGCTAGCGGGCGGGAGTACGATACGCAGTATTTT
TRBV6-1	many	TRBD2	TRBJ2-7	CASSGTSGSYSLREQYF	TGTGCCAGCAGCGGGACTAGCGGGAGTTACTCTCTACGGGAGCAGTACTTC
TRBV11-2	many	NA	TRBJ2-5	CASSVSGETQYF	TGTGCCAGCAGCGTCAGCGGGGAGACCCAGTACTTC
TRBV4-3	NA	NA	TRBJ2-1	CASSHLTGSYNEQFF	TGCGCCAGCAGCCATCTGACTGGGTCCTACAATGAGCAGTTCTTC
TRBV10-3	many	NA	TRBJ2-4	CAISGDKNIQYF	TGTGCCATCAGTGGAGATAAAAACATTCAGTACTTC
TRBV12-3/TRBV12-4	many	NA	TRBJ1-5	CASCFVGYSNQPQHF	TGTGCCAGCTGTTTCGTCGGCTATAGCAATCAGCCCCAGCATTTT
TRBV11-3	many	NA	TRBJ2-7	CAIPYEQYF	TGTGCCATACCCTACGAGCAGTACTTC
TRBV19	NA	NA	TRBJ2-7	CASMGDAYEQYF	TGTGCCAGTATGGGGGACGCCTACGAGCAGTACTTC
TRBV28	once	NA	TRBJ2-4	CASSFSRNIQYF	TGTGCCAGCAGTTTTAGCAGGAACATTCAGTACTTC
TRBV27	many	NA	TRBJ1-6	CASSLILQGFRNNSPLHF	TGTGCCAGCAGTTTAATTCTTCAGGGTTTTAGAAATAATTCACCCCTCCACTTT
TRBV29-1	many	TRBD1	TRBJ2-5	CSVEVRDRAGETQYF	TGCAGCGTTGAAGTCCGGGACAGGGCCGGGGAGACCCAGTACTTC
TRBV5-6	many	NA	TRBJ2-3	CASSLSTDTQYF	TGTGCCAGCAGCTTAAGCACAGATACGCAGTATTTT
TRBV3-1	many	NA	TRBJ2-7	CASSTGQSYSYEQYF	TGTGCCAGCAGCACCGGACAGTCTTACTCCTACGAGCAGTACTTC
TRBV6-5	many	TRBD1	TRBJ1-5	CASRRDRGTNQPQHF	TGTGCCAGCAGGAGGGACAGGGGTACGAATCAGCCCCAGCATTTT
TRBV6-5	many	NA	TRBJ2-7	CASSYDLKGNYEQYF	TGTGCCAGCAGTTACGATCTTAAGGGAAACTACGAGCAGTACTTC
TRBV29-1	many	NA	TRBJ2-1	CSATGSSYNEQFF	TGCAGCGCCACAGGGTCCTCCTACAATGAGCAGTTCTTC
TRBV29-1	many	TRBD1	TRBJ2-5	CSVRTMDRQETQYF	TGCAGCGTTCGCACCATGGACAGGCAAGAGACCCAGTACTTC
TRBV29-1	many	NA	TRBJ2-3	CSVVPGAGRDTQYF	TGCAGCGTTGTCCCAGGGGCGGGGCGAGATACGCAGTATTTT
TRBV23-1	many	TRBD1	TRBJ2-1	CASSGKPGQIFYNEQFF	TGCGCCAGCAGCGGAAAGCCGGGACAGATATTCTACAATGAGCAGTTCTTC
TRBV7-2	many	NA	TRBJ1-5	CASSPTAGMGNQPQHF	TGTGCCAGCAGCCCTACGGCCGGGATGGGCAATCAGCCCCAGCATTTT
TRBV29-1	many	NA	TRBJ2-5	CSVDMTGGKTQYF	TGCAGCGTTGATATGACCGGTGGGAAGACCCAGTACTTC
TRBV27	many	NA	TRBJ2-4	CASKDGRDLAKNIQYF	TGTGCCAGCAAGGATGGGAGAGACCTAGCCAAAAACATTCAGTACTTC
TRBV18	many	NA	TRBJ1-5	CASSPQGGNQPQHF	TGTGCCAGCTCACCCCAGGGAGGCAATCAGCCCCAGCATTTT
TRBV6-2/TRBV6-3	many	TRBD2	TRBJ2-7	CASRFGGVHEQYF	TGTGCCAGCAGATTCGGGGGGGTGCACGAGCAGTACTTC
TRBV6-5	many	NA	TRBJ2-1	CASSYLEYNEQFF	TGTGCCAGCAGTTACTTGGAATACAATGAGCAGTTCTTC
TRBV29-1	many	TRBD2	TRBJ2-5	CSVGLAGGSKTQYF	TGCAGCGTTGGTCTTGCGGGAGGATCGAAGACCCAGTACTTC
TRBV25-1	many	NA	TRBJ1-2	CASSNPDRYMDGYTF	TGTGCCAGCAGTAACCCGGACAGATATATGGACGGCTACACCTTC
TRBV19	many	TRBD1	TRBJ2-7	CASSPGTGYEQYF	TGTGCCAGTAGCCCCGGGACAGGGTACGAGCAGTACTTC
TRBV5-6	few	NA	TRBJ2-5	CASSLLQETQYF	TGTGCCAGCAGCCTTCTCCAAGAGACCCAGTACTTC
TRBV24-1	many	NA	TRBJ2-5	CATSDFGPAETQYF	TGTGCCACCAGTGATTTTGGGCCGGCGGAGACCCAGTACTTC
TRBV21-1	many	NA	TRBJ1-3	CASSSPKQGAGNTIYF	TGTGCCAGCAGCAGTCCTAAACAGGGGGCTGGAAACACCATATATTTT
TRBV7-2	many	NA	TRBJ2-7	CASSLAGSPYEQYF	TGTGCCAGCAGCTTAGCAGGGAGTCCCTACGAGCAGTACTTC
TRBV4-1	many	TRBD1	TRBJ2-2	CASSQAEGQGRGGELFF	TGCGCCAGCAGCCAAGCCGAGGGACAGGGGCGAGGCGGGGAGCTGTTTTTT
TRBV19	many	NA	TRBJ1-4	CASRAVSSGNEKLFF	TGTGCCAGTAGAGCTGTCAGCTCAGGGAATGAAAAACTGTTTTTT
TRBV20-1	many	NA	TRBJ2-5	CSAADLMETQYF	TGCAGTGCAGCGGATCTAATGGAGACCCAGTACTTC
TRBV7-3	many	NA	TRBJ2-2	CASSLDRGPGELFF	TGTGCCAGCAGCTTAGACCGGGGGCCCGGGGAGCTGTTTTTT
TRBV29-1	many	NA	TRBJ1-2	CSVVDGFNYGYTF	TGCAGCGTTGTAGACGGCTTTAACTATGGCTACACCTTC
TRBV11-2	many	NA	TRBJ1-1	CASSLDSPEAFF	TGTGCCAGCAGCTTAGATTCACCTGAAGCTTTCTTT
TRBV7-2	many	NA	TRBJ2-1	CASSLVPASGGRGEQFF	TGTGCCAGCAGCTTAGTGCCGGCTAGTGGAGGGAGAGGTGAGCAGTTCTTC